Included here is one T cell receptor (beta chain) sequence, with context. This sample is part of a study of blood T cell repertoires in COVID-19. Study as a whole: T cells, B-cell-depleted T cells, or PBMCs supplied cDNA or gDNA.

This CDR3 has 14 residues. Germline V gene sequence: CDR1 MNHEY, CDR2 SVGAGI. The V and J ends lost 2 bases and 5 bases respectively, with 9 bases between them. This table comes from immunoSEQ multiplex PCR, and its TCRdb copy is limited to in-frame clones, with some not included. The top ten hold 12% of the sample, which has approximately 200,000 clones, about 81% seen once. The chain combines TRBV6-5 with TRBJ2-2; no definite D call. Material for sequencing was peripheral blood. This sequence was found in an elderly woman with COVID-19, enrolled during active disease. CDR3 in DNA: TGTGCCAGCAGTTACGACTCCGGAACCGGGGAGCTGTTTTTT. Protein product: CASSYDSGTGELFF.